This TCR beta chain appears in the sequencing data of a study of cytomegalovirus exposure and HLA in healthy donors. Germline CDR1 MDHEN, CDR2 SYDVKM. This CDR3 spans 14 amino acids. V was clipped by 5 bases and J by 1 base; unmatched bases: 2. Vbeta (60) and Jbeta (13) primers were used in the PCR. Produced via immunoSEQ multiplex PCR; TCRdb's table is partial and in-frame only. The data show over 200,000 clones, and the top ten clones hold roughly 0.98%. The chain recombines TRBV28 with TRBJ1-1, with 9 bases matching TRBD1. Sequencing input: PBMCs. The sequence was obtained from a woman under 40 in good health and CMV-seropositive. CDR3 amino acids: CASSTGGGNTEAFF. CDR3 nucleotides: TGTGCCAGCAGTACAGGGGGCGGGAACACTGAAGCTTTCTTT.